The 7 T cell receptor beta chains below all came from one sample that was sequenced in a study of CD8 T cells in ankylosing spondylitis. TCRdb passed the 5' RACE reads through MiXCR, listing each CDR3 protein once. The sample has 300,000 to 400,000 distinct CDR3 sequences, under 14% seen once. The sample was blood, either unsorted or a sorted T cell fraction (not recorded which). The receptor set was obtained from a female donor with ankylosing spondylitis or in good health (not recorded which).

There are many counts of this clonotype. The rearrangement uses TRBV5-1 and TRBJ2-7; 7 bases fit TRBD1. The CDR3 has 15 amino acids. V lost 0 bases to trimming and J lost 1 base; unmatched junction nucleotides: 4. Germline CDR1 reads SGHRS; CDR2 reads YFSETQ. DNA for the CDR3: TGCGCCAGCAGCTTGGCGGTGACAGGGTCCTACGAGCAGTACTTC. It is translated as CASSLAVTGSYEQYF.

Ten or more counts support this clonotype. The rearrangement joins TRBV29-1 to TRBJ2-1, with TRBD2 matching over 7 bases. CDR3 size: 13 residues. Germline trimming cut 8 bases from V and 2 bases from J; bases unmatched to any gene: 6. Germline V gene sequence: CDR1 SQVTM, CDR2 ANQGSEA. Here the CDR3 reads CSLRTRTYNEQFF. DNA for the CDR3: TGCAGCTTAAGGACTAGGACCTACAATGAGCAGTTCTTC.

This clonotype was seen a handful of times. The chain carries TRBV5-1 and TRBJ2-1; D is ambiguous. Trimming removed 1 base from V and 8 bases from J, with 4 bases in between. The germline V gene encodes CDR1 SGHRS and CDR2 YFSETQ. The CDR3 spans 11 residues. The CDR3, as DNA: TGCGCCAGCAGCTTGATCGATGAGCAGTTCTTC. Its protein product is CASSLIDEQFF.

This clonotype was recorded once. This may arise from a read error, as a much more abundant clone is one base away. V gene TRBV20-1 combines with J gene TRBJ2-7; TRBD1 matches 8 bases. Germline CDR1 reads DFQATT; CDR2 reads SNEGSKA (reference sequence). V dropped 1 base and J dropped 5; count of bases not matched to a gene: 10. CDR3 length: 15 residues. The CDR3 DNA is TGCAGTGCTAGAGTACAGGGACAGGATTCCCACGAGCAGTACTTC. Protein: CSARVQGQDSHEQYF.

The chain is built from TRBV9 and TRBJ2-1, with TRBD1 matching over 9 bases. The germline CDR1 and CDR2 sequences are SGDLS and YYNGEE. The CDR3 has 16 amino acids. With 3 bases clipped from V and 3 bases from J, the junction kept 7 bases outside the gene matches. The CDR3 loop reads CASSGTGTGLYNEQFF. Written as DNA, the CDR3 is TGTGCCAGCAGCGGGACCGGGACAGGGCTCTACAATGAGCAGTTCTTC.

This clonotype was observed at least ten times. This chain links TRBV27 with TRBJ2-1, with D hard to call. The germline V gene has CDR1 MNHEY and CDR2 SMNVEV (reference sequence). This CDR3 is built from 18 residues. The V end was cut by 5 bases, the J end by 0 bases, with 20 bases between. The CDR3 bases are TGTGCCAGCAGTCACCGTAAGACGGTTGTCCGCTCCTACAATGAGCAGTTCTTC. It translates to CASSHRKTVVRSYNEQFF.

Worth noting for this clonotype: A single base separates this from a much larger clone, so it may be a read error. The V and J genes are TRBV12-3 or TRBV12-4 and TRBJ1-1, with a possible D match to TRBD1 (5 bases). The CDR3 sequence is 18 residues long. V was clipped by 10 bases and J by 3 bases, with 30 bases between them. The CDR3 coding sequence is TGTGCCATCAGGAACCTTCCCTGGGTGGGGGAAAGGTACACTGAAGCTTTCTTT. Protein: CAIRNLPWVGERYTEAFF.